These 32 T cell receptor beta chains came from one sample sequenced in a study of chemoradiotherapy in HPV16-positive cancers. Sequenced by immunoSEQ multiplex PCR; TCRdb stores in-frame clones only, minus some. Among some 1,300 clones listed, about four fifths were seen once. The source was tumor tissue, collected from a patient who underwent chemoradiotherapy. These receptors all stem from a human donor with HPV-associated anogenital cancer.

The chain recombines TRBV27 with TRBJ1-4; 7 nucleotides agree with TRBD1. This CDR3 contains 14 residues. The V and J ends lost 6 bases and 5 bases, in that order; junction bases with no gene match: 6. CDR1 is MNHEY, CDR2 SMNVEV, per germline (reference sequence). The CDR3 is CASRGQAGNEKLFF. CDR3 bases: TGTGCCAGCAGAGGACAGGCGGGGAATGAAAAACTGTTTTTT.

The V gene is TRBV19, the J gene TRBJ2-3, with 14 bases identical to TRBD2. This CDR3 contains 18 residues. The junction had 5 bases not matched to a gene; V was cut back by 1 base and J by 2 bases. Germline V gene sequence: CDR1 LNHDA, CDR2 SQIVND (reference sequence). The CDR3 nucleotides read TGTGCCAGTAGTATAGCCAGGACTAGCGGGGGGTCCACAGATACGCAGTATTTT. This sequence encodes CASSIARTSGGSTDTQYF.

The chain recombines TRBV11-1 with TRBJ2-3; D remains unclear. The CDR3 is made up of 13 amino acids. CDR1 is SGHAT and CDR2 is FQDESV in the germline V gene (reference sequence). V was cut by 0 bases and J by 2 bases, with 3 bases left in between. CDR3 amino acids: CASSLAITDTQYF. DNA for the CDR3: TGTGCCAGCAGCTTAGCGATCACAGATACGCAGTATTTT.

The chain recombines TRBV7-2 with TRBJ2-5; weak D call: TRBD1 (6 bases). CDR1 is SGHTA and CDR2 is FQGNSA in the germline V gene. The V end lost 4 bases, the J end lost 5 bases, and 14 bases lay between the germline ends. The CDR3 is made up of 14 amino acids. The CDR3 sequence is CASSSARGTETQYF. The CDR3 DNA reads TGTGCCAGCAGCTCCGCCAGGGGCACGGAGACCCAGTACTTC. Supplemented by reference TRBV7-2 and TRBJ2-5, the full variable domain reads GAGVSQSPSNKVTEKGKDVELRCDPISGHTALYWYRQSLGQGLEFLIYFQGNSAPDKSGLPSDRFSAERTGGSVSTLTIQRTQQEDSAVYLCASSSARGTETQYFGPGTRLLVL.

The rearrangement links TRBV7-6 to TRBJ2-2; TRBD2 matches at 14 bases. Per the germline V gene, CDR1 is SGHVS and CDR2 is FNYEAQ. The CDR3 has 16 residues. V lost 5 bases to trimming and J lost 6 bases; unmatched junction nucleotides: 5. In DNA, the CDR3 is TGTGCCAGCAGCCTAGGGACTAGCGGGAGAGCCGGGGAGCTGTTTTTT. This gives the protein CASSLGTSGRAGELFF.

The V and J genes are TRBV19 and TRBJ2-7; D unresolved. CDR1 and CDR2 (germline): LNHDA, SQIVND (reference sequence). V was cut by 7 bases and J by 3 bases, with 13 bases left in between. The CDR3 is 13 residues long. CDR3 DNA sequence: TGTGCCAGTATGGGCCAGGATGGCTACGAGCAGTACTTC. This codes for CASMGQDGYEQYF.

The chain recombines TRBV6-6 with TRBJ2-5, with 12 positions matching TRBD2. Per germline, CDR1 MNHNY and CDR2 SVGAGI (reference sequence). Germline trimming cut 6 bases from V and 1 base from J; bases unmatched to any gene: 0. The length of the CDR3 is 14 residues. CDR3 amino acids: CASRTSGSQETQYF. The CDR3 region has the DNA TGTGCCAGCAGGACTAGCGGGAGCCAAGAGACCCAGTACTTC.

The gene calls are TRBV29-1 and TRBJ1-2; 9 bases line up with TRBD1. Germline V gene sequence: CDR1 SQVTM, CDR2 ANQGSEA. The CDR3 consists of 15 residues. V shed 1 base and J 6 bases; nucleotides not matched to a gene: 9. CDR3 bases: TGCAGCGTTGAAGTTGGACAGGGGAGGCTAAATGGCTACACCTTC. Its translation is CSVEVGQGRLNGYTF. Based on the CDR3 plus reference TRBV29-1 and TRBJ1-2, the full variable domain is SAVISQKPSRDICQRGTSLTIQCQVDSQVTMMFWYRQQPGQSLTLIATANQGSEATYESGFVIDKFPISRPNLTFSTLTVSNMSPEDSSIYLCSVEVGQGRLNGYTFGSGTRLTVV.

The V call is TRBV5-1, the J call TRBJ2-5, with TRBD1 matching 7 bases. The germline CDR1 and CDR2 sequences are SGHRS and YFSETQ. The CDR3 runs 14 residues. J gave up 2 bases and V 4 bases, and 5 bases lay outside the gene matches. The CDR3 DNA is TGCGCCAGCAGCCAGGGACAGCCACAAGAGACCCAGTACTTC. As protein: CASSQGQPQETQYF.

The chain joins TRBV10-2 to TRBJ1-6, with TRBD1 as a possible D gene (5 bases). The CDR3 runs 15 residues. Germline CDR1 WSHSY, CDR2 SAAADI. Trimming shortened V by 9 bases and J by 4 bases, and 16 bases separated the two germline ends. CDR3 DNA: TGCGCCAGTAGGGGAGGCGGACGATATAATTCACCCCTCCACTTT. Translation: CASRGGGRYNSPLHF.

This rearrangement joins TRBV6-1 to TRBJ1-3; D uncertain. V lost 6 bases to trimming and J lost 2 bases, with 11 bases between them. Germline lookup yields CDR1 MNHNS and CDR2 SASEGT. The CDR3 is made up of 14 amino acids. The CDR3 bases are TGTGCCAGCAGACGAGACACGGCTGGAAACACCATATATTTT. The encoded protein is CASRRDTAGNTIYF.

The V gene is TRBV9, the J gene TRBJ2-5; D is undetermined. Germline V gives CDR1 SGDLS, CDR2 YYNGEE. Between the trimmed V and J ends, which lost 0 bases and 5 bases, there was a span of 11 bases. The CDR3 is 14 residues long. This CDR3 reads CASSVDSLLETQYF. The DNA of the CDR3 is TGTGCCAGCAGCGTAGATAGTTTGTTGGAGACCCAGTACTTC.

V and J are TRBV29-1 and TRBJ2-7; TRBD2 is a possible D gene (5 bases). V lost 6 bases to trimming and J lost 5 bases, with 17 bases between them. The CDR3 loop spans 13 amino acids. Looked up from germline, CDR1 is SQVTM and CDR2 is ANQGSEA. DNA for the CDR3: TGCAGCGTCCGAAGGACGGCGGGCAACGAGCAGTACTTC. Protein product: CSVRRTAGNEQYF.

Only one count was recorded for this clone. The V gene is TRBV10-3, the J gene TRBJ2-1; 12 positions agree with TRBD2. CDR1 and CDR2 from the germline V gene are ENHRY and SYGVKD. This CDR3 has 16 amino acids. The junction had 7 bases not matched to a gene; V was cut back by 3 bases and J by 7 bases. The CDR3 reads CAISETSGRKRNEQFF. The CDR3 region has the DNA TGTGCCATCAGTGAAACTAGCGGGAGGAAAAGGAATGAGCAGTTCTTC.

The gene calls are TRBV7-2 and TRBJ2-2; D is unresolved. Deletions cut 2 bases from V and 2 bases from J, with 9 bases between. The CDR3 consists of 15 residues. Germline V gene data show CDR1 as SGHTA and CDR2 as FQGNSA. This CDR3 reads CASSLSGANTGELFF. As DNA, the CDR3 is TGTGCCAGCAGCTTAAGTGGCGCCAACACCGGGGAGCTGTTTTTT.

The chain links TRBV4-3 to TRBJ2-2; D is uncertain. V was cut by 0 bases and J by 8 bases, with 7 bases left in between. This CDR3 contains 13 residues. CDR1 and CDR2 (germline): LGHNA, YSLEER. The CDR3 region is CASSQDPRGELFF. The CDR3 region has the DNA TGCGCCAGCAGCCAAGATCCGAGGGGGGAGCTGTTTTTT.

The J gene is TRBJ2-1, the V gene TRBV6-6; D may match TRBD1 or TRBD2 (5 bases each). Trimming removed 2 bases at V and 4 bases at J, with 9 bases between. Germline V CDR1 and CDR2: MNHNY, SVGAGI (reference sequence). The CDR3 is 14 amino acids. CDR3 in DNA: TGTGCCAGCAGTTACCGGGACCTTTACAATGAGCAGTTCTTC. It codes for CASSYRDLYNEQFF.

The chain combines TRBV29-1 with TRBJ1-1; D is possibly TRBD1 (6 bases). V dropped 7 bases and J dropped 12 bases, with 27 bases sitting between them. This CDR3 spans 14 amino acids. Germline values: CDR1 SQVTM, CDR2 ANQGSEA. In nucleotides, the CDR3 is TGCAGCGCCCTAGGGGGGGAAAGTGCGAGGATAACTTTCTTT. It is translated as CSALGGESARITFF.

The genes are TRBV5-4 and TRBJ2-1; D gene uncertain. Germline V gene sequence: CDR1 SGHNT, CDR2 YYREEE (reference sequence). Between the trimmed V and J ends, which lost 5 bases and 6 bases, there was a span of 15 bases. This CDR3 contains 14 residues. The chain's CDR3 is CASSRSPTGNEQFF. DNA of the CDR3: TGTGCCAGCAGTCGATCCCCCACGGGCAATGAGCAGTTCTTC. The full variable domain, its missing parts supplied by reference TRBV5-4 and TRBJ2-1, is ETGVTQSPTHLIKTRGQQVTLRCSSQSGHNTVSWYQQALGQGPQFIFQYYREEENGRGNFPPRFSGLQFPNYSSELNVNALELDDSALYLCASSRSPTGNEQFFGPGTRLTVL.

The rearrangement links TRBV5-6 to TRBJ1-5, with 8 bases that match TRBD1. Germline CDR1 is SGHDT and CDR2 is YYEEEE. This CDR3 spans 16 amino acids. V was clipped by 2 bases and J by 0 bases; unmatched bases: 4. The DNA of the CDR3 is TGTGCCAGCAGCTTCGGGACAGGCTCTAGCAATCAGCCCCAGCATTTT. This encodes CASSFGTGSSNQPQHF.

The chain joins TRBV4-1 to TRBJ1-2; D may be TRBD1 (5 bases). CDR3 size: 14 residues. Germline assignment: CDR1 MGHRA and CDR2 YSYEKL. The V gene lost 2 bases and the J gene lost 6 bases, with 13 bases spanning the gap. CDR3 nucleotides: TGCGCCAGCAGCCAAAATCAGGGTTGGAATGGCTACACCTTC. Translating gives CASSQNQGWNGYTF.

The chain links TRBV5-6 to TRBJ1-1; 7 positions agree with TRBD1. The CDR3 covers 13 residues. Trimming removed 1 base from V and 10 bases from J; junction bases left unmatched: 7. Germline values: CDR1 SGHDT, CDR2 YYEEEE. The CDR3 loop reads CASSLSGGLLAFF. CDR3 coding DNA: TGTGCCAGCAGCTTGTCAGGGGGGCTTTTAGCTTTCTTT.

The chain couples TRBV7-9 to TRBJ2-1; no firm D call. This CDR3 is 12 amino acids long. V lost 2 bases and J lost 6, with 5 bases in between. Germline V gives CDR1 SEHNR, CDR2 FQNEAQ (reference sequence). The CDR3 region is CASSLYPNEQFF. Written as DNA, the CDR3 is TGTGCCAGCAGCTTATACCCCAATGAGCAGTTCTTC.

There are a few counts of this clone. The V and J genes are TRBV27 and TRBJ1-5; perhaps TRBD1 as D (5 bases). This CDR3 spans 13 amino acids. Per the germline V gene, CDR1 is MNHEY and CDR2 is SMNVEV (reference sequence). Trimming took 3 bases from V and 5 from J, leaving 8 bases between them. CDR3 loop: CASSFREDQPQHF. In nucleotides, the CDR3 is TGTGCCAGCAGTTTCAGGGAGGATCAGCCCCAGCATTTT.

The chain carries TRBV19 and TRBJ2-1, with 7 nucleotides matching TRBD1. Trimming took 4 bases from V and 9 from J; bases not matched to a gene: 12. The CDR3 length is 15 residues. Germline V lookup: CDR1 LNHDA, CDR2 SQIVND (reference sequence). DNA of the CDR3: TGTGCCAGTAGTAACAGGGGTAGTCAGGAGGTTGAGCAGTTCTTC. Amino acids: CASSNRGSQEVEQFF.

The chain employs TRBV7-9 and TRBJ1-2; D call uncertain. Germline CDR1 reads SEHNR; CDR2 reads FQNEAQ (reference sequence). Trimming stripped 1 base from V and 1 base from J, with 7 bases between. The CDR3 runs to 14 residues. Here the CDR3 reads CASSLGGFNYGYTF. The CDR3 nucleotides are TGTGCCAGCAGCTTAGGCGGATTTAACTATGGCTACACCTTC.

As to this clone: This CDR3 is also generated by other DNA sequences in the sample. The chain is built from TRBV5-6 and TRBJ2-1; no firm D call. The CDR3 sequence is 17 residues long. CDR1 SGHDT and CDR2 YYEEEE come from the germline V gene. Trimming took 2 bases from V and 4 from J, leaving 19 bases between them. For the CDR3, the DNA is TGTGCCAGCAGCTTAGGCCGACTGGCTTTGGGGTACAATGAGCAGTTCTTC. Encoded protein: CASSLGRLALGYNEQFF.

The chain carries TRBV4-3 and TRBJ2-1, with a weak D call TRBD2 (5 bases). The V gene's germline CDR1 is LGHNA and CDR2 YSLEER. The CDR3 covers 15 residues. V shed 4 bases and J shed 3 bases, with 13 bases lying between them. CDR3 nucleotide sequence: TGCGCCAGCAGCCGAGGGAAGGGAATCTACAATGAGCAGTTCTTC. Encoded protein: CASSRGKGIYNEQFF.

The chain employs TRBV6-1 and TRBJ2-3; D unresolved. V lost 2 bases, J lost 6 bases, and 6 bases lay in between. CDR1 is MNHNS and CDR2 is SASEGT in the germline V gene. The CDR3 loop spans 12 amino acids. The CDR3 bases are TGTGCCAGCAGTGAACTGGGGGATACGCAGTATTTT. It is translated as CASSELGDTQYF.

This chain connects TRBV2 to TRBJ1-3; a possible D gene is TRBD1 (5 bases). The CDR3 consists of 13 residues. Deletions cut 4 bases from V and 4 bases from J, with 8 bases between. Looked up from germline, CDR1 is SNHLY and CDR2 is FYNNEI. DNA for the CDR3: TGTGCCAGCAGTGGGGGGGACGGAAACACCATATATTTT. Protein: CASSGGDGNTIYF.

The V gene is TRBV5-1, the J gene TRBJ2-3; 8 positions agree with TRBD2. The ends lost 3 bases at V and 2 bases at J; junction bases unmatched: 2. Germline V CDR1 and CDR2: SGHRS, YFSETQ. The CDR3 is made up of 14 amino acids. CDR3 loop: CASSSGLATDTQYF. CDR3 nucleotides: TGCGCCAGCAGCTCTGGACTAGCCACAGATACGCAGTATTTT.

Details on this clone: Relative to the germline gene, one junction end is altered; a read error may explain this. CDR3 in amino acids: CASSQGPGTGELFF. The CDR3 nucleotides are TGTGCTAGCAGCCAGGGGCCGGGAACTGGGGAACTGTTTTTT. J is TRBJ1-4 and V is TRBV7-7, with D possibly matching TRBD1 (6 bases). The CDR3 is made up of 14 amino acids. Germline V gene sequence: CDR1 SSHAT, CDR2 FNYEAQ (reference sequence).